This T cell receptor (beta chain) was identified in a study of T cells in Graves' hyperthyroidism and ophthalmopathy. V trimming: 5 bases; J trimming: 1 base; junction bases outside the gene matches: 5. In germline, CDR1 is SEHNR, CDR2 FQNEAQ (reference sequence). There are 15 residues in the CDR3. RNA transcripts served as the template for amplifying TCR beta CDR3 regions. The TCR CDR3 was amplified in a first-round RT-PCR using the HTBI primer set. One entry per CDR3 protein results from TCRdb running MiXCR on the multiplex PCR reads. This repertoire shows 310,000 or so distinct CDR3 sequences, over 15% found once; its top ten account for 55% to 60%.

The sequenced sample was blood. The V and J genes are TRBV7-9 and TRBJ2-3; 8 bases align to TRBD1. The source of this sequence is a woman between 55 and 75 years old with Graves' ophthalmopathy. The DNA of the CDR3 is TGTGCCAGCAGCAAAGACAGGGGAGGCACAGATACGCAGTATTTT. Translating gives CASSKDRGGTDTQYF.